The next 20 T cell receptor beta chains were all read from a single sample in a study of OX40 agonist ivuxolimab in advanced cancers. Libraries were prepared by immunoSEQ multiplex PCR; TCRdb keeps only in-frame clonotypes and omits some of them. The table lists 60,000 to 85,000 clones, 60% to 80% of them singletons, with 1.6% in the top ten. Specimen: CD4+ or CD8+ T cells sorted from blood, collected in a trial of the OX40 agonist ivuxolimab. The receptors come from an adult with an advanced solid tumor such as melanoma, head and neck, liver or kidney cancer.

This clone occurred a few times. The genes are TRBV11-1 and TRBJ2-1, with 12 bases lining up with TRBD2. Per germline, CDR1 SGHAT and CDR2 FQDESV (reference sequence). The CDR3 has 16 residues. The J segment lost 10 bases and the V segment lost 5 bases, leaving 12 bases of the junction unmatched. This CDR3 reads CASSHPDRTSGIEQFF. DNA for the CDR3: TGTGCCAGCAGCCACCCCGACCGGACTAGCGGGATAGAGCAGTTCTTC. Full variable domain (rest looked up from reference TRBV11-1 and TRBJ2-1): EAEVAQSPRYKITEKSQAVAFWCDPISGHATLYWYRQILGQGPELLVQFQDESVVDDSQLPKDRFSAERLKGVDSTLKIQPAELGDSAMYLCASSHPDRTSGIEQFFGPGTRLTVL.

This clone was counted between two and nine times. V is TRBV7-9 and J is TRBJ1-1; 7 positions match TRBD1. The V and J ends lost 6 bases and 0 bases, in that order; junction bases with no gene match: 10. Germline-derived CDR1 and CDR2 are SEHNR and FQNEAQ (reference sequence). The CDR3 loop spans 16 amino acids. As DNA, the CDR3 is TGTGCCAGCAGGTCTACAGGGGCACTAATGAACACTGAAGCTTTCTTT. It specifies CASRSTGALMNTEAFF.

The chain links TRBV15 to TRBJ2-3, with TRBD2 matching over 10 bases. Germline loops: CDR1 LNHNV, CDR2 YYDKDF (reference sequence). The CDR3 loop spans 16 amino acids. V lost 1 base, J lost 3 bases, and 4 bases stayed unmatched. The CDR3 spells CATSRGDSGRTDTQYF. As DNA, the CDR3 is TGTGCCACCAGCAGAGGGGATAGCGGGAGGACAGATACGCAGTATTTT. Full variable domain (rest looked up from reference TRBV15 and TRBJ2-3): DAMVIQNPRYQVTQFGKPVTLSCSQTLNHNVMYWYQQKSSQAPKLLFHYYDKDFNNEADTPDNFQSRRPNTSFCFLDIRSPGLGDTAMYLCATSRGDSGRTDTQYFGPGTRLTVL.

The V and J genes are TRBV9 and TRBJ2-5, with TRBD1 identical over 8 bases. This CDR3 comprises 16 residues. Germline V gene lookup returns CDR1 SGDLS and CDR2 YYNGEE. V was clipped by 0 bases and J by 6 bases; unmatched bases: 10. The DNA of the CDR3 is TGTGCCAGCAGCGTAGGTGGGACAGGCCATCAAAAGACCCAGTACTTC. This encodes CASSVGGTGHQKTQYF.

The J gene is TRBJ2-2, the V gene TRBV5-1; 7 bases align to TRBD2. V shed 5 bases, J shed 2 bases, and the junction held 6 bases outside the gene matches. The germline V gene encodes CDR1 SGHRS and CDR2 YFSETQ. The length of the CDR3 is 15 residues. The CDR3 sequence is CASRGTIQNTGELFF. CDR3 in DNA: TGCGCCAGCAGGGGGACTATACAAAACACCGGGGAGCTGTTTTTT.

DNA of the CDR3: TGTGCCAGTAGTCCAAAGACCCAGGGGAAGGATTCACCCCTCCACTTT. It is translated as CASSPKTQGKDSPLHF. The chain recombines TRBV19 with TRBJ1-6; maybe TRBD1 (6 bases). Germline CDR1 is LNHDA and CDR2 is SQIVND (reference sequence). This CDR3 contains 16 residues. V lost 5 bases, J lost 8 bases, and 19 bases lay in between. Combining the CDR3 with reference TRBV19 and TRBJ1-6 gives the whole variable domain DGGITQSPKYLFRKEGQNVTLSCEQNLNHDAMYWYRQDPGQGLRLIYYSQIVNDFQKGDIAEGYSVSREKKESFPLTVTSAQKNPTAFYLCASSPKTQGKDSPLHFGNGTRLTVT.

The chain has TRBV6-1 and TRBJ1-6, with no clear D. V lost 5 bases to trimming and J lost 11 bases, with 10 bases between them. The germline CDR1 and CDR2 sequences are MNHNS and SASEGT. The CDR3 sequence is 12 residues long. CDR3 protein: CASSPEIPPLHF. The CDR3 DNA reads TGTGCCAGCAGTCCTGAAATTCCACCCCTCCACTTT.

J is TRBJ1-4 and V is TRBV25-1; tentative D call: TRBD1 (5 bases). In germline, CDR1 is MGHDK, CDR2 SYGVNS. This CDR3 has 16 residues. Trimming removed 4 bases at V and 2 bases at J, with 14 bases between. The CDR3 DNA reads TGTGCCAGCAGTGCCCCAAGGGGAACCACTAATGAAAAACTGTTTTTT. Amino acid sequence: CASSAPRGTTNEKLFF. Filled out from reference TRBV25-1 and TRBJ1-4, the complete variable domain reads EADIYQTPRYLVIGTGKKITLECSQTMGHDKMYWYQQDPGMELHLIHYSYGVNSTEKGDLSSESTVSRIRTEHFPLTLESARPSHTSQYLCASSAPRGTTNEKLFFGSGTQLSVL.

This chain joins TRBV7-9 and TRBJ2-5; D uncertain. This CDR3 comprises 15 residues. Germline-derived CDR1 and CDR2 are SEHNR and FQNEAQ (reference sequence). With 0 bases removed from V and 1 base from J, the gap between germline ends came to 9 bases. Here the CDR3 reads CASSLAAGTQETQYF. In DNA, the CDR3 is TGTGCCAGCAGCTTAGCGGCAGGAACCCAAGAGACCCAGTACTTC.

This clone has just one count. The V gene is TRBV5-1, the J gene TRBJ2-5; D unresolved. The CDR3 is 14 residues long. Germline V gives CDR1 SGHRS, CDR2 YFSETQ. V was clipped by 0 bases and J by 5 bases, with 11 bases between them. This CDR3 reads CASSLGLSSETQYF. CDR3 DNA sequence: TGCGCCAGCAGCTTGGGGCTAAGTTCTGAGACCCAGTACTTC.

The gene calls are TRBV6-1 and TRBJ2-7; D unresolved. V shed 1 base and J shed 3 bases, with 7 bases lying between them. Germline CDR1 is MNHNS and CDR2 is SASEGT. The CDR3 consists of 13 residues. The CDR3 DNA is TGTGCCAGCAGTGAAGTTAATGACTACGAGCAGTACTTC. This translates into CASSEVNDYEQYF.

This clone is a singleton in its sample. This chain joins TRBV28 and TRBJ2-2; D unresolved. V was pared by 6 bases and J by 7 bases, with 15 bases between. Per germline, CDR1 MDHEN and CDR2 SYDVKM. The CDR3 has 14 residues. In DNA, the CDR3 is TGTGCCAGCAGGAATGGGGAACGGATCGGGGAGCTGTTTTTT. Encoded protein: CASRNGERIGELFF.

As for this clone: With a much larger clone just one base away, this may be a read error. The chain employs TRBV5-4 and TRBJ1-3; D gene ambiguous. The CDR3 has 13 amino acids. V lost 2 bases to trimming and J lost 3 bases, with 6 bases between them. Germline V gene data show CDR1 as SGHNT and CDR2 as YYREEE (reference sequence). This CDR3 reads CASSLNYGNTIYF. The CDR3 DNA is TGTGCCAGCAGCTTAAACTATGGAAACACCATATATTTT.

CDR3 sequence reads: CASSPTSGGTSGETQYF. CDR3 bases: TGTGCCAGCTCACCAACTAGCGGGGGTACCTCCGGAGAGACCCAGTACTTC. V gene TRBV18 combines with J gene TRBJ2-5; TRBD2 matches 11 bases. The CDR3 contains 17 residues. Trimming removed 2 bases from V and 4 bases from J; junction bases left unmatched: 9. The germline V gene has CDR1 KGHSH and CDR2 LQKENI.

Comments on this clone: The junction does not match germline at one end; this may be a read error. V usage is TRBV7-7 and J usage is TRBJ1-3; tentative D call: TRBD1 (5 bases). Germline CDR1 SSHAT, CDR2 FNYEAQ (reference sequence). The CDR3 runs 15 residues. In nucleotides, the CDR3 is TGTGCTAGCAGCTTATTTGCCGGGGGTGGAAACACCATATATTTT. Encoded protein: CASSLFAGGGNTIYF.

This clone is labeled medium-sized (0.01 to 0.1%). This chain connects TRBV6-4 to TRBJ1-6; D ambiguous. This CDR3 has 9 residues. Trimming took off 4 bases at V and 13 bases at J, with 2 bases between the two ends. Germline assignment: CDR1 MRHNA and CDR2 SNTAGT. Here the CDR3 reads CASSAPLHF. CDR3 in DNA: TGTGCCAGCAGTGCCCCCCTCCACTTT.

V is TRBV2 and J is TRBJ2-3; TRBD1 matches 7 bases. This CDR3 contains 16 residues. From germline, CDR1 is SNHLY and CDR2 FYNNEI. With 5 bases clipped from V and 1 base from J, the junction kept 9 bases outside the gene matches. CDR3 amino acids: CASSPQGSSGTDTQYF. The CDR3 nucleotides are TGTGCCAGCAGTCCACAGGGGTCTAGTGGCACAGATACGCAGTATTTT. The full variable domain, completed using reference TRBV2 and TRBJ2-3, is EPEVTQTPSHQVTQMGQEVILRCVPISNHLYFYWYRQILGQKVEFLVSFYNNEISEKSEIFDDQFSVERPDGSNFTLKIRSTKLEDSAMYFCASSPQGSSGTDTQYFGPGTRLTVL.

CDR3 sequence: CASSRAGENIQYF. DNA for the CDR3: TGTGCCAGCAGCCGGGCTGGGGAAAACATTCAGTACTTC. The gene calls are TRBV14 and TRBJ2-4; D uncertain. Trimming stripped 4 bases from V and 5 bases from J, with 9 bases between. This CDR3 spans 13 amino acids. The V gene's germline CDR1 is SGHDN and CDR2 FVKESK.

CDR3 sequence reads: CAWSLWTGGLTNEKLFF. The CDR3 nucleotides are TGTGCCTGGAGTTTATGGACAGGGGGCTTAACTAATGAAAAACTGTTTTTT. The chain carries TRBV30 and TRBJ1-4; TRBD1 matches 11 bases. The CDR3 is made up of 17 amino acids. The J segment lost 1 base and the V segment lost 2 bases, leaving 6 bases of the junction unmatched. Germline V CDR1 and CDR2: GTSNPN, SVGIG (reference sequence).

Only one count was recorded for this clone. The V call is TRBV6-6, the J call TRBJ2-7; TRBD1 matches 10 bases. The V segment lost 4 bases and the J segment 6 bases; nucleotides outside the gene matches: 6. The germline CDR1 and CDR2 sequences are MNHNY and SVGAGI (reference sequence). The CDR3 is 14 residues long. The CDR3 DNA sequence: TGTGCCAGCAGTTCCGGGACAGGGGTCTCCGAGCAGTACTTC. Amino acid sequence: CASSSGTGVSEQYF.